This T cell receptor (beta chain) was identified during a study of T cells in Graves' hyperthyroidism and ophthalmopathy. Amplification of TCR beta CDR3 regions was performed using RNA transcripts as template. When the TCR CDR3 underwent first-round RT-PCR, the HTBI primer set was used. TCRdb re-called the multiplex PCR reads through MiXCR, storing one row per CDR3 protein. The table has under 700,000 distinct CDR3 sequences, 16% seen once. This clonotype was counted a few times. The antigen is undetermined. A lack of ophthalmopathy progression within 18 months defined stable Graves' hyperthyroidism. The diagnostic basis comprised clinical symptoms, serum thyroxine and TRAb, thyroid ultrasound and orbital computed tomography. The germline V gene encodes CDR1 DFQATT and CDR2 SNEGSKA (reference sequence). The length of the CDR3 is 15 residues. V was clipped by 6 bases and J by 2 bases; unmatched bases: 3.

General study results and limits: Blood also showed most of the thyroid clonotypes that were expanded above 0.001.

Sequencing was done on a sample of blood. The chain has TRBV20-1 and TRBJ2-4, with 14 bases that match TRBD2. The TCR sequence derives from a woman aged 18-35 years with Graves' hyperthyroidism. DNA of the CDR3: TGCAGTGCCCGGACTAGCGGGAGGACCAAAAACATTCAGTACTTC. It encodes CSARTSGRTKNIQYF.